This TCR beta chain derives from a study of T cell clones after liver transplantation. TCRdb keeps only in-frame clones here, not all; method: immunoSEQ multiplex PCR. The sample lists roughly 100,000 clones; more than 75% were seen once. The V segment lost 2 bases and the J segment 7 bases; nucleotides outside the gene matches: 5. This CDR3 comprises 15 residues. Germline V gene sequence: CDR1 SNHLY, CDR2 FYNNEI. This clone came up once. Its target is not known. General observations from the study: Post-transplant time points were not standardized, so conclusions are preliminary.

This sequence originates from a human donor who received a liver transplant. This chain links TRBV2 with TRBJ1-5; 10 positions agree with TRBD1. Material: CD4+ T cells from blood, obtained before liver transplant. The DNA of the CDR3 is TGTGCCAGCAGTGAACGACAGGGGGCGCGGCAGCCCCAGCATTTT. Amino acid sequence: CASSERQGARQPQHF. Variable domain in full (rest from reference TRBV2 and TRBJ1-5): EPEVTQTPSHQVTQMGQEVILRCVPISNHLYFYWYRQILGQKVEFLVSFYNNEISEKSEIFDDQFSVERPDGSNFTLKIRSTKLEDSAMYFCASSERQGARQPQHFGDGTRLSIL.